Sequencing of this T cell receptor (beta chain) was carried out in a study of monozygotic twins with inflammatory bowel disease. During cDNA synthesis, UMIs that each contained a 6-nucleotide sample barcode were added by means of template switching. TCRdb re-called the 5' RACE reads and catalogs CDR3 proteins one per entry, DNA excluded. The ten most abundant clones cover 2% to 2.5% of a sample with about 330,000 distinct CDR3 sequences. This CDR3 is 15 amino acids long. The germline V gene encodes CDR1 MNHEY and CDR2 SMNVEV (reference sequence). The chain employs TRBV27 and TRBJ2-1. Sequences were obtained from blood. The receptor's source is a human donor with ulcerative colitis or Crohn's disease, or a healthy co-twin of an affected twin (not recorded which). The CDR3 is CASSLFRSVYNEQFF.